The rows below give T cell receptor beta chains drawn from one sample of a study of CD8 T cells in Susac syndrome. TCRdb redid the calling of the immunoSEQ multiplex PCR reads with MiXCR, one entry per CDR3 protein. The sample records more than 200,000 distinct CDR3 sequences, 80% to 95% being singletons. The source material was CD8+ T cells from PBMCs. All receptors derive from a human donor with multiple sclerosis. Both conserved end residues are part of each CDR3. A D gene is named only where the DNA matches it firmly. Size is stated for part of the rows, as once, few or many counts, or as a class when the clone is expanded.

D gene,J gene,V gene,clone size,CDR3 DNA,CDR3 protein
.,TRBJ2-7,TRBV19,.,TGTGCCAGTAGTATATTCGGGGCCCCTATGGGGGAGCAGTACTTC,CASSIFGAPMGEQYF
TRBD1,TRBJ2-1,TRBV5-1,.,TGCGCCAGCAGCTGGGGTGGACAGGGGGAAATTTACAATGAGCAGTTCTTC,CASSWGGQGEIYNEQFF
.,TRBJ1-4,TRBV9,.,TGTGCCAGCAGCCCCCCCAAGGTACTGTTTTTT,CASSPPKVLFF
.,TRBJ2-7,TRBV5-4,.,TGTGCCAGCAGCTTGAAGAGCTCCTACGAGCAGTACTTC,CASSLKSSYEQYF
.,TRBJ1-2,TRBV27,.,TGTGCCAGCAGTTCTCACCGGGACGGGTATGGCTACACCTTC,CASSSHRDGYGYTF
.,TRBJ2-1,TRBV12-3/TRBV12-4,.,TGTGCCAGCCGACGGGCTAGTGAGTACAATGAGCAGTTCTTC,CASRRASEYNEQFF
.,TRBJ2-3,TRBV3-1,once,TGTGCCAGCAGCCATACCCCTTCCCTCGGAGATACGCAGTATTTT,CASSHTPSLGDTQYF
.,TRBJ2-2,TRBV27,.,TGTGCCAGCAGTTGGGGCACAAACACCGGGGAGCTGTTTTTT,CASSWGTNTGELFF
.,TRBJ2-5,TRBV13,.,TGTGCCAGCAGCTTATCGAGGGGGGGAGAGACCCAGTACTTC,CASSLSRGGETQYF
.,TRBJ2-2,TRBV14,.,TGTGCCAGCAGCAACCTCAACACCGGGGAGCTGTTTTTT,CASSNLNTGELFF
TRBD2,TRBJ2-1,TRBV15,.,TGTGCCACCAGCAGAGAGCGGGAGGCTCTAGGGGACAATGAGCAGTTCTTC,CATSREREALGDNEQFF
.,TRBJ2-1,TRBV6-5,.,TGTGCCAGCAGTCCTCTCTCAACGGCGGAGCAGTTCTTC,CASSPLSTAEQFF
.,TRBJ1-1,TRBV12-3/TRBV12-4,.,TGTGCCAGCAGTTTTACCCGATCTGAAGCTTTCTTT,CASSFTRSEAFF
.,TRBJ1-3,TRBV19,.,TGTGCCAGTAGTCCGCACTCTGGAAACACCATATATTTT,CASSPHSGNTIYF
TRBD2,TRBJ2-3,TRBV20-1,.,TGCAGATGTGCTAGGGTTGGTTGGCAAGCTAGCGGCCCAGATACGCAGTATTTT,CRCARVGWQASGPDTQYF
.,TRBJ2-5,TRBV24-1,.,TGTGCCACCAGTGAGGGGGGGGCCCGTTACCAAGAGACCCAGTACTTC,CATSEGGARYQETQYF
TRBD1,TRBJ1-2,TRBV4-1,.,TGCGCCAGCAGCCAATTAACAGGGGGGACGATTGGCTACACCTTC,CASSQLTGGTIGYTF
.,TRBJ2-5,TRBV7-2,once,TGTGCCAGCAGCTTACGAATTGAGACGTGGGAGACCCAGTACTTC,CASSLRIETWETQYF
.,TRBJ2-5,TRBV10-3,once,TGTGCCATCGGGGACATCCAAGAGACCCAGTACTTC,CAIGDIQETQYF
.,TRBJ2-1,TRBV19,.,TGTGCCAGTAGTATAGCCGGGGGCTCGGGAAATGAGCAGTTCTTC,CASSIAGGSGNEQFF
TRBD1,TRBJ2-7,TRBV5-4,.,TGTGCCAGCAGCTTGGAGGGGGCCTTCTACGAGCAGTACTTC,CASSLEGAFYEQYF
.,TRBJ1-1,TRBV5-6,few,TGTGCCAGCAGCCAGATAATGAACACTGAAGCTTTCTTT,CASSQIMNTEAFF
TRBD1,TRBJ2-7,TRBV20-1,.,TGCAGTGCTAGAGATCAGGACGGGGGGACAGGGTCATCCCTCTACGAGCAGTACTTC,CSARDQDGGTGSSLYEQYF
TRBD2,TRBJ2-1,TRBV7-2,.,TGTGCCAGCAGCTTATTCCCCATAGCGGGGGGGCCCTCCAATGAGCAGTTCTTC,CASSLFPIAGGPSNEQFF
TRBD1,TRBJ1-5,TRBV5-1,.,TGCGCCAGCAGCGTGAGGACAGGGGGCAATGCTTTTGGATATCAGCCCCAGCATTTT,CASSVRTGGNAFGYQPQHF
TRBD1,TRBJ1-2,TRBV19,once,TGTGCCAGTAGTATAATCGGCAGGGGGCAGGGCTACACCTTC,CASSIIGRGQGYTF
.,TRBJ2-6,TRBV13,.,TGTGCCAGCAGCGGTCTGGGGTCCGGGGCCAACGTCCTGACTTTC,CASSGLGSGANVLTF
TRBD2,TRBJ2-7,TRBV9,.,TGTGCCAGCAGCGTAGCGTCTAGCGGATCGGACGAGCAGTACTTC,CASSVASSGSDEQYF
.,TRBJ2-3,TRBV27,.,TGTGCCAGCAGTAGGGTGTGGGAGGATACGCAGTATTTT,CASSRVWEDTQYF
.,TRBJ1-1,TRBV15,.,TGTGCCACCAGCAGAGATCAGGTAGTAGCTTTCTTT,CATSRDQVVAFF
TRBD2,TRBJ2-1,TRBV11-3,.,TGTGCCAGCAGCCCCCGACCGGGACTAGCGGGGGAGGGGAATGAGCAGTTCTTC,CASSPRPGLAGEGNEQFF
TRBD1,TRBJ1-1,TRBV7-9,.,TGTGCCAGCAGCCCGCCGCAGGGGGATGCGGAAGGAACTGAAGCTTTCTTT,CASSPPQGDAEGTEAFF
.,TRBJ2-7,TRBV12-3/TRBV12-4,few,TGTGCCAGCAGTTTAGGAGACAGAGCCTACGAGCAGTACTTC,CASSLGDRAYEQYF
.,TRBJ1-1,TRBV7-9,.,TGTGCCAGCAGCTCCCAAGTCAACACTGAAGCTTTCTTT,CASSSQVNTEAFF
.,TRBJ1-1,TRBV7-9,.,TGTGCCAGCAGCTTAATTGAAGGGATTGCCACTGAAGCTTTCTTT,CASSLIEGIATEAFF
TRBD2,TRBJ2-1,TRBV19,.,TGTGCCAGTAGTATTGGGACTAGCGGGATTGCAGTAAATGAGCAGTTCTTC,CASSIGTSGIAVNEQFF
.,TRBJ2-7,TRBV27,once,TGTGCCAGCAGTTTGTTCGGGAGCCCTTCCTACGAGCAGTACTTC,CASSLFGSPSYEQYF
.,TRBJ2-5,TRBV27,.,TGTGCCAGCAGTTTAAACCTAGGGCAAGAGACCCAGTACTTC,CASSLNLGQETQYF
.,TRBJ2-5,TRBV4-1,.,TGCGCCAGCAGCCTTCGTCCGGGGGCTTCAGAGACCCAGTACTTC,CASSLRPGASETQYF
.,TRBJ1-2,TRBV4-1,.,TGCGCCAGCAGCCAAGATATCAGGATTGACTATGGCTACACCTTC,CASSQDIRIDYGYTF